This T cell receptor (beta chain) was sequenced for a study of sequential checkpoint blockade in melanoma. Worth noting for this clone: A junction boundary mismatches the germline segment, possibly from a read error.

The CDR3 loop spans 15 amino acids. The germline gives CDR1 MNHGY, CDR2 SAAAGT. Sequencing used immunoSEQ multiplex PCR; TCRdb keeps in-frame clones, though not all of them. The sample carries 3,500 to 4,500 clones, more than 20% recorded once. Treatment denoted: randomized to nivolumab then ipilimumab (arm A) or the reverse (arm B). None of the patients previously received DNA-damaging chemotherapy. This chain connects TRBV6-8 to TRBJ1-4; D is perhaps TRBD1 (6 bases). The sample in question was tumor tissue (inferred from file names), obtained from a patient given nivolumab and ipilimumab in sequence. The source of this sequence is a human donor with melanoma. The CDR3 region is CAISHQPGAGEKLFF. The DNA of the CDR3 is TGTGCCATCAGTCATCAACCGGGGGCTGGGGAAAAACTGTTTTTT.